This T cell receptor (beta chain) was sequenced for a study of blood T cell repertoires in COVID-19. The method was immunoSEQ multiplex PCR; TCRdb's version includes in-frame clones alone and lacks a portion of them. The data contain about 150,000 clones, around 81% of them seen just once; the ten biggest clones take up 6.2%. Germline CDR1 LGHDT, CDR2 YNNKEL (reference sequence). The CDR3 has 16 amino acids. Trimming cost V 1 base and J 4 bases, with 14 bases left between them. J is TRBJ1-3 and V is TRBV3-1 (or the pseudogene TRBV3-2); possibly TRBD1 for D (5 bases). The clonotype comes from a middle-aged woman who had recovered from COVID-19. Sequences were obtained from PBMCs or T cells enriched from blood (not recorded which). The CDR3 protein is CASSQGRPGDGNTIYF. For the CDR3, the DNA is TGTGCCAGCAGCCAAGGTCGACCGGGGGACGGAAACACCATATATTTT.